This record looks at one T cell receptor beta chain sequence and its context. The CDR3 has 14 amino acids. V shed 4 bases and J 6 bases; nucleotides not matched to a gene: 5. Germline CDR1 and CDR2: MNHEY and SVGEGT. Original analysis: From reference gene primer amplification, estimates of nucleated cell counts were derived. Assay used: immunoSEQ multiplex PCR; TCRdb lists only in-frame clones, some missing. The V and J calls and the clone size are those of that table, but D and trimming were determined from the DNA. This sample has around 260,000 clones, with around 82% found just once. The source of the sample is a study of blood T cell repertoires in COVID-19. As for the study in general: T cells, B-cell-depleted T cells, or PBMCs provided the cDNA or gDNA that served as material.

Followed over time, Seattle patients had been enrolled while infection was active. The chain recombines TRBV6-2 or TRBV6-3 with TRBJ2-1; 8 bases are shared with TRBD1. Material: peripheral blood. The TCR was taken from a person in their 70s with COVID-19, enrolled during active disease. For the CDR3, the DNA is TGTGCCAGCAGTTGGGACAGGTTCTTCAATGAGCAGTTCTTC. Amino acids: CASSWDRFFNEQFF.